Included here is one T cell receptor (beta chain) sequence, with context. Antigen unknown. The sample originates from a study of beta chain features in type 1 diabetes. Study findings and constraints: Within the patient group, naive, central memory and Treg TCRB repertoires appeared more similar to each other than within healthy donors.

The trim removed 6 bases at V and 3 bases at J, leaving 7 bases unmatched. Germline CDR1 is MDHEN and CDR2 is SYDVKM. CDR3 length: 15 residues. Since all of the isolated RNA was reverse transcribed, expressed TCRB transcripts were what got sequenced. The assay was immunoSEQ multiplex PCR, and TCRdb's table has in-frame clones only and misses some. Of 900,000 or so clones in the sample, 15% to 20% were seen once. The chain uses TRBV28 and TRBJ2-1; 8 positions match TRBD1. Sequencing input: naive CD4+ T cells from blood. The sequence was collected from a young woman in good health. The CDR3 is CASRTPGTGYNEQFF. In DNA form, the CDR3 reads TGTGCCAGCAGGACACCCGGGACAGGCTACAATGAGCAGTTCTTC.